Sequencing of this TCR beta chain was carried out in a study of blood T cell repertoires in COVID-19. Per the study methods: The authors estimated nucleated cell counts from reference gene primer amplification. Method: immunoSEQ multiplex PCR; TCRdb's copy keeps in-frame clones and lacks some. V and J calls and clone size are given by that table; D and trimming were obtained from the DNA. This sample has about 300,000 clones; nearly 90% occur once, and the top ten carry about 6%. The CDR3 is 16 residues long. V lost 5 bases, J lost 6 bases, and 9 bases stayed unmatched. Germline V lookup: CDR1 SGHTA, CDR2 FQGTGA.

The TCR sequence derives from a woman in her twenties or thirties who had recovered from COVID-19. The chain recombines TRBV7-3 with TRBJ2-1; TRBD2 matches 11 bases. Sequences were obtained from PBMCs or T cells enriched from blood (not recorded which). The CDR3 spells CASSKSSGGLANEQFF. DNA of the CDR3: TGTGCCAGCAGCAAATCTAGCGGGGGGCTGGCCAATGAGCAGTTCTTC.